This TCR beta chain was documented in a study of cytomegalovirus exposure and HLA in healthy donors. PCR amplification relied on 60 Vbeta primers (plus 13 Jbeta primers). Some clones are missing from TCRdb's copy, which holds only in-frame ones; the method was immunoSEQ multiplex PCR. Here the sample spans approximately 170,000 clones, around four fifths being singletons. This clone was seen only a few times. Its antigen remains unknown. The study's findings and limits: Clonal expansion, a later analysis showed, was greater in HLA-associated TCR beta chains than in equally common others. Among donors in an Asian-associated ancestry cluster, a later analysis reportedly found fewer N-insertions than the roughly 700-donor mean.

Trimming cost V 6 bases and J 0 bases; bases outside gene matches: 1. The CDR3 runs to 14 residues. Germline CDR1 and CDR2: SNHLY and FYNNEI. The sample comprised PBMCs. The chain uses TRBV2 and TRBJ2-1; TRBD1 agrees at 8 bases. This TCR derives from a boy between 2 and 15 years old in good health and CMV-seronegative. CDR3 loop: CASSGQGSYNEQFF. Here the CDR3 DNA reads TGTGCCAGCAGCGGACAGGGCTCCTACAATGAGCAGTTCTTC.